This is a list of T cell receptor beta chains from one sample in a study of T-cell reconstitution after alpha-beta-depleted transplantation in children. TCRdb itself ran the PCR reads through MiXCR, one entry per CDR3 protein. The table has more than 450,000 distinct CDR3 sequences, roughly 18% seen once. The sample here was PBMCs from the stem cell graft donor, taken from the stem cell graft. The receptors come from a human donor who donated a stem cell graft to a child with acute lymphoblastic leukemia. CDR3s include the opening cysteine and the closing phenylalanine or tryptophan. D genes are given only for firm matches. Some rows mark clone size as missing; the rest say once, few, many or name a class of expanded clone.

j_gene: TRBJ1-1; v_gene: TRBV5-1; d_gene: NA; abundance: few; len: 17; CDR3nt: TGCGCCAGCAGCTTGGACCCCAGGGGTATCATGAACACTGAAGCTTTCTTT; CDR3aa: CASSLDPRGIMNTEAFF
j_gene: TRBJ2-5; v_gene: TRBV6-1; d_gene: NA; abundance: NA; len: 15; CDR3nt: TGTGCCAGCAGTCAACTACAGGGGGGGGGAGAGACCCAGTACTTC; CDR3aa: CASSQLQGGGETQYF
j_gene: TRBJ1-1; v_gene: TRBV7-3; d_gene: NA; abundance: NA; len: 13; CDR3nt: TGTGCCAGCAGCTTAGGTTTTCCAGGTGAAGCTTTCTTT; CDR3aa: CASSLGFPGEAFF
j_gene: TRBJ2-1; v_gene: TRBV5-1; d_gene: TRBD2; abundance: NA; len: 17; CDR3nt: TGCGCCAGCAGCCAAGCGGGAGGGGACTACTCCTACAATGAGCAGTTCTTC; CDR3aa: CASSQAGGDYSYNEQFF
j_gene: TRBJ2-7; v_gene: TRBV14; d_gene: NA; abundance: NA; len: 12; CDR3nt: TGTGCCAGCAGCCTTTCTGCCTACGAGCAGTACTTC; CDR3aa: CASSLSAYEQYF
j_gene: TRBJ1-5; v_gene: TRBV10-3; d_gene: NA; abundance: many; len: 14; CDR3nt: TGTGCCATTTCAGACGGAAGCAACAATCAGCCCCAGCATTTT; CDR3aa: CAISDGSNNQPQHF
j_gene: TRBJ1-5; v_gene: TRBV29-1; d_gene: NA; abundance: few; len: 14; CDR3nt: TGCAGCGTTGCCTGGGGGCAGGGCGATCAGCCCCAGCATTTT; CDR3aa: CSVAWGQGDQPQHF
j_gene: TRBJ1-6; v_gene: TRBV27; d_gene: NA; abundance: few; len: 16; CDR3nt: TGTGCCAGCAGTCGGGGATCAGGAGGGCCAAATTCACCCCTCCACTTT; CDR3aa: CASSRGSGGPNSPLHF
j_gene: TRBJ2-7; v_gene: TRBV15; d_gene: NA; abundance: NA; len: 13; CDR3nt: TGTGCCACCAGCATTGAAAACTTCTACGAGCAGTACTTC; CDR3aa: CATSIENFYEQYF
j_gene: TRBJ2-7; v_gene: TRBV4-1; d_gene: TRBD1; abundance: NA; len: 13; CDR3nt: TGCGCCAGCAGCCGGCAGGGGGCCCACGAGCAGTACTTC; CDR3aa: CASSRQGAHEQYF
j_gene: TRBJ1-1; v_gene: TRBV6-1; d_gene: TRBD1; abundance: few; len: 14; CDR3nt: TGTGCCAGCAGTAAGGGACAGCTGAACACTGAAGCTTTCTTT; CDR3aa: CASSKGQLNTEAFF
j_gene: TRBJ1-1; v_gene: TRBV5-1; d_gene: NA; abundance: few; len: 17; CDR3nt: TGCGCCAGCTTTAGGGATATCACCCCAGGGGCGAGGACTGAAGCTTTCTTT; CDR3aa: CASFRDITPGARTEAFF
j_gene: TRBJ2-2; v_gene: TRBV3-1; d_gene: TRBD2; abundance: NA; len: 15; CDR3nt: TGTGCCAGCAGCGGACTAGCGGGGGGCCCCTGGGAGCTGTTTTTT; CDR3aa: CASSGLAGGPWELFF
j_gene: TRBJ2-7; v_gene: TRBV28; d_gene: TRBD2; abundance: few; len: 16; CDR3nt: TGTGCCAGTAACCCTCGGGGTCTAGCGGGGACCTACGAGCAGTACTTC; CDR3aa: CASNPRGLAGTYEQYF
j_gene: TRBJ2-7; v_gene: TRBV28; d_gene: TRBD1; abundance: many; len: 15; CDR3nt: TGTGCCAGCAGTCCCCGGGACAGGGGTGCATACGAGCAGTACTTC; CDR3aa: CASSPRDRGAYEQYF
j_gene: TRBJ2-7; v_gene: TRBV3-1; d_gene: NA; abundance: few; len: 14; CDR3nt: TGTGCCAGCAGCCAAGACGGCCAGAATAACGAGCAGTACTTC; CDR3aa: CASSQDGQNNEQYF
j_gene: TRBJ2-1; v_gene: TRBV5-1; d_gene: TRBD2; abundance: NA; len: 16; CDR3nt: TGCGCCAGCAGCTTGGTGTTAGCGGGAACCCACAATGAGCAGTTCTTC; CDR3aa: CASSLVLAGTHNEQFF
j_gene: TRBJ1-2; v_gene: TRBV29-1; d_gene: NA; abundance: NA; len: 12; CDR3nt: TGCAGCGTCTTCGACGGGCTCTATGGCTACACCTTC; CDR3aa: CSVFDGLYGYTF
j_gene: TRBJ2-3; v_gene: TRBV5-6; d_gene: NA; abundance: few; len: 14; CDR3nt: TGTGCCAGCAGCTGGGGCTCGGGGAAAGATACGCAGTATTTT; CDR3aa: CASSWGSGKDTQYF
j_gene: TRBJ1-1; v_gene: TRBV7-9; d_gene: NA; abundance: NA; len: 15; CDR3nt: TGTGCCAGCAGCTTCCCTACAGTCATGAACACTGAAGCTTTCTTT; CDR3aa: CASSFPTVMNTEAFF
j_gene: TRBJ2-7; v_gene: TRBV15; d_gene: TRBD1; abundance: NA; len: 15; CDR3nt: TGTGCCACCAGCAGAGAGACAGGGGGCTCCTACGAGCAGTACTTC; CDR3aa: CATSRETGGSYEQYF
j_gene: TRBJ2-7; v_gene: TRBV12-3/TRBV12-4; d_gene: TRBD1; abundance: few; len: 14; CDR3nt: TGTGCCAGCAGAGAGGGGGCTCAGTCTTACGAGCAGTACTTC; CDR3aa: CASREGAQSYEQYF